This is a list of T cell receptor beta chains from one sample in a study of blood T cell repertoires in COVID-19. Profiled with immunoSEQ multiplex PCR; TCRdb holds only in-frame clones, not every one. The sample consists of around 50,000 clones, approximately 90% of them appearing once. The sequencing input was peripheral blood. These receptors were taken from a woman older than 75 with COVID-19, enrolled during active disease. Each CDR3 is given with its conserved first and last residue. Each record gives: clone size, CDR3 length, D gene, V gene, J gene, CDR3 DNA, CDR3 protein. The D gene is left open where the match is weak. Clone size is shown for a subset of rows, as once, few, many or a class of expanded clone.

.	12	.	TRBV12-3/TRBV12-4	TRBJ1-2	TGTGCCAGCAGTTTCGGACAGCCAGGCTACACCTTC	CASSFGQPGYTF
.	16	TRBD1	TRBV7-3	TRBJ2-2	TGTGCCAGCAGCTTAAACGGACAGGCTGTCACCGGGGAGCTGTTTTTT	CASSLNGQAVTGELFF
.	14	TRBD2	TRBV29-1	TRBJ2-5	TGCAGCGTTGCCCCGGGACTAGCTGGTGAGACCCAGTACTTC	CSVAPGLAGETQYF
.	13	.	TRBV30	TRBJ2-1	TGTGCCTGGAGGGGGGCCTCCTACAATGAGCAGTTCTTC	CAWRGASYNEQFF
once	16	TRBD2	TRBV7-6	TRBJ2-5	TGTGCCAGCAGCAGGAGCCCGGGGGGGCTAGAAGAGACCCAGTACTTC	CASSRSPGGLEETQYF
.	15	.	TRBV9	TRBJ2-3	TGTGCCAGCAGCGCGAGTCCCCTTTGGACAGATACGCAGTATTTT	CASSASPLWTDTQYF
.	15	.	TRBV6-5	TRBJ1-1	TGTGCCAGCAGCCGGGACACAACTCCGAGCACTGAAGCTTTCTTT	CASSRDTTPSTEAFF
.	15	.	TRBV4-2	TRBJ1-6	TGTGCCAGCAGCCAAGACGTCGGCGGTTTTTCACCCCTCCACTTT	CASSQDVGGFSPLHF
.	17	TRBD1	TRBV5-1	TRBJ2-7	TGCGCCAGCAGCTTGGGCCTCGTGGGGACAGGGGCCTACGAGCAGTACTTC	CASSLGLVGTGAYEQYF
.	15	.	TRBV3-1/TRBV3-2	TRBJ1-2	TGTGCCAGCAGCCAAGTGGCGGGGAGTTGGAATGGCTACACCTTC	CASSQVAGSWNGYTF
.	15	TRBD2	TRBV5-1	TRBJ2-7	TGCGCCAGCAGCCTACTAGCGGGGGGGCTTTACGAGCAGTACTTC	CASSLLAGGLYEQYF
.	13	.	TRBV29-1	TRBJ1-1	TGCAGCGTTGAGGGCAGCCTGAACACTGAAGCTTTCTTT	CSVEGSLNTEAFF
.	15	.	TRBV18	TRBJ2-2	TGTGCCAGCTCACCTGGAGGCAGAAACACCGGGGAGCTGTTTTTT	CASSPGGRNTGELFF
once	17	.	TRBV27	TRBJ2-7	TGTGCCAGCAGTTTAAGAGGGGGACGGTCGTCGGGGAACGAGCAGTACTTC	CASSLRGGRSSGNEQYF
.	14	.	TRBV10-3	TRBJ2-3	TGTGCCATCAGTGTATTAGCGGTGACAGATACGCAGTATTTT	CAISVLAVTDTQYF
.	15	TRBD1	TRBV30	TRBJ2-2	TGTGCCTGGGGTCCGGGACAGGGGGCGACCGGGGAGCTGTTTTTT	CAWGPGQGATGELFF
.	14	.	TRBV7-9	TRBJ2-2	TGTGCCAGCAGCCTCCCCCCGAACACCGGGGAGCTGTTTTTT	CASSLPPNTGELFF